This TCR beta chain was recorded in a study of blood T cell repertoires in COVID-19. Turning to the study itself: The study drew acute and convalescent COVID-19 samples from the United States, Italy and Spain. T cells, B-cell-depleted T cells, or PBMCs supplied cDNA or gDNA.

In the original workflow: Cell counts per sample came from amplifying reference gene primers. Repertoires were generated with immunoSEQ multiplex PCR, while TCRdb's copy carries only in-frame clones and drops some. From that table come the V and J calls and clone size; the DNA was used to work out D and trimming. The sample gives some 150,000 clones, about 80% of which show up once; approximately 8% is in the top ten. This TCR derives from a human donor in a cohort sampled during active COVID-19. Source material: peripheral blood.

CDR3 nucleotide sequence: TGCGCCAGCAGCTTGGAACAGGGAGATAATTCACCCCTCCACTTT. It encodes CASSLEQGDNSPLHF. The chain carries TRBV5-1 and TRBJ1-6; weak D call: TRBD1 (6 bases). The V end was cut by 0 bases, the J end by 5 bases, with 9 bases between. Germline V lookup: CDR1 SGHRS, CDR2 YFSETQ. This CDR3 is 15 amino acids long.